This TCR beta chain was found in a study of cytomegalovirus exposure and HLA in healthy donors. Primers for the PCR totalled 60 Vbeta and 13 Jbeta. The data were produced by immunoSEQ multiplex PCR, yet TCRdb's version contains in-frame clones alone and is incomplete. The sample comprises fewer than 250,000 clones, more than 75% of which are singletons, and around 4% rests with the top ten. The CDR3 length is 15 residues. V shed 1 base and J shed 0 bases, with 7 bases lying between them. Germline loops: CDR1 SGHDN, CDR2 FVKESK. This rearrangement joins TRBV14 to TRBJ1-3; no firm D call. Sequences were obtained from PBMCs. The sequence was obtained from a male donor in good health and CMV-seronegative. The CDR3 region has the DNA TGTGCCAGCAGCCAAGCCCTCTACTCTGGAAACACCATATATTTT. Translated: CASSQALYSGNTIYF.